The entry that follows covers one TCR beta chain sequence. The record originates from a study of T cell changes during pregnancy in multiple sclerosis. V lost 9 bases to trimming and J lost 3 bases, with 23 bases between them. In germline, CDR1 is MNHEY, CDR2 SMNVEV (reference sequence). The CDR3 contains 16 residues. Some clones are missing from TCRdb's copy, which holds only in-frame ones; the method was immunoSEQ multiplex PCR. Of 50,000 to 60,000 clones detected, 75% to 90% appear once; the ten largest clones hold over 0.45%. The V and J genes are TRBV27 and TRBJ2-5; D may be TRBD1 (6 bases). The source material was CD4+ T cells from peripheral blood mononuclear cells, sampled in the first trimester of pregnancy. The TCR comes from a female donor with multiple sclerosis, enrolled in a pregnancy study. The CDR3: CARVCLWSPGEETQYF. The CDR3 region has the DNA TGTGCCAGAGTATGTTTGTGGAGCCCAGGGGAAGAGACCCAGTACTTC.